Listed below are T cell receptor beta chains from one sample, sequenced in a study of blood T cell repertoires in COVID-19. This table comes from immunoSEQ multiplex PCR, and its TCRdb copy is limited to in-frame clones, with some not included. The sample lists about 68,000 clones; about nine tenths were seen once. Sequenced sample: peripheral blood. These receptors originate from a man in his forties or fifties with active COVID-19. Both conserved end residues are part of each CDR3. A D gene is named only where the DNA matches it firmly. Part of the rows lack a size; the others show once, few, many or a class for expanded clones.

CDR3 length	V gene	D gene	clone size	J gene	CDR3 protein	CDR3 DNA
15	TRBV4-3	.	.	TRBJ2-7	CASSQDRAGPYEQYF	TGCGCCAGCAGCCAAGATAGGGCGGGGCCCTACGAGCAGTACTTC
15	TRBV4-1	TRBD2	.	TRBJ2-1	CASRMGLAGSNEQFF	TGCGCCAGCAGGATGGGACTAGCGGGATCCAATGAGCAGTTCTTC
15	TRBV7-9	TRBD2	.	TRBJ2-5	CASSFPGGRQETQYF	TGTGCCAGCAGCTTTCCGGGGGGACGGCAAGAGACCCAGTACTTC
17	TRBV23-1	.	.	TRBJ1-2	CASSQFFTGDGNYGYTF	TGCGCCAGCAGTCAATTTTTCACAGGAGACGGAAACTATGGCTACACCTTC
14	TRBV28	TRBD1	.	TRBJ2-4	CASSFAGGKNIQYF	TGTGCCAGCAGTTTTGCAGGGGGCAAAAACATTCAGTACTTC
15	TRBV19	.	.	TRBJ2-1	CASSRTGTSYNEQFF	TGTGCCAGTAGCCGTACAGGGACCTCCTACAATGAGCAGTTCTTC
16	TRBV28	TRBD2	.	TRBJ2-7	CASSLWETSRSYEQYF	TGTGCCAGCAGTTTATGGGAGACTAGCAGGTCCTACGAGCAGTACTTC
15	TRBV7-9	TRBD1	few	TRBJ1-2	CASSTGTGRDYGYTF	TGTGCCAGCAGCACCGGGACAGGTAGAGACTATGGCTACACCTTC
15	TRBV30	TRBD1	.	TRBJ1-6	CAWSVLTGVKSPLHF	TGTGCCTGGAGTGTACTTACAGGGGTTAAGTCACCCCTCCACTTT
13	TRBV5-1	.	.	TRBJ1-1	CASSLDRATEAFF	TGCGCCAGCAGCTTGGACAGGGCCACTGAAGCTTTCTTT
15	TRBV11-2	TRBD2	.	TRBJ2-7	CASSFSGGDSYEQYF	TGTGCCAGCAGCTTTTCGGGAGGGGACTCCTACGAGCAGTACTTC
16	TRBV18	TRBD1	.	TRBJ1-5	CASSPLPGGSNQPQHF	TGTGCCAGCTCACCACTCCCAGGGGGGTCCAATCAGCCCCAGCATTTT
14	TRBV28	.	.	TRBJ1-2	CASSPGSWVYGYTF	TGTGCCAGCAGTCCGGGGTCTTGGGTCTATGGCTACACCTTC
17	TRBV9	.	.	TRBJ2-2	CASSGISGTHNTGELFF	TGTGCCAGCAGCGGGATCTCCGGGACACATAACACCGGGGAGCTGTTTTTT
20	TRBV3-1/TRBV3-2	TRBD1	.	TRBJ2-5	CASSQEGTGARPKSEETQYF	TGTGCCAGCAGCCAAGAAGGGACAGGGGCCCGGCCAAAATCTGAAGAGACCCAGTACTTC
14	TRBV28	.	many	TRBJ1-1	CASSFTQGFTEAFF	TGTGCCAGCTCATTCACCCAGGGGTTCACTGAAGCTTTCTTT
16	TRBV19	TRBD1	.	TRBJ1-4	CASSPQSEGAEEKLFF	TGTGCCAGTAGTCCTCAGTCCGAGGGGGCCGAGGAAAAACTGTTTTTT
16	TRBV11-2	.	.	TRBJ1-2	CASSLDLIGAPAGYTF	TGTGCCAGCAGCTTAGACCTAATAGGGGCGCCCGCGGGCTACACCTTC
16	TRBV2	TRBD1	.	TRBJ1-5	CASSRQGWGGNQPQHF	TGTGCCAGCAGTCGACAGGGATGGGGAGGTAATCAGCCCCAGCATTTT
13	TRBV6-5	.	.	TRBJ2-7	CASRADRGGEQYF	TGTGCCAGCAGGGCCGATCGGGGAGGCGAGCAGTACTTC
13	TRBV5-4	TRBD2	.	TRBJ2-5	CASSPAGGETQYF	TGTGCCAGCAGCCCCGCGGGGGGGGAGACCCAGTACTTC
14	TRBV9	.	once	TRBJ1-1	CASSVDSGGTEAFF	TGTGCCAGCAGCGTAGATTCAGGAGGCACTGAAGCTTTCTTT
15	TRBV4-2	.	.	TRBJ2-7	CASKEEGGGSYEQYF	TGTGCCAGCAAGGAAGAGGGGGGGGGATCCTACGAGCAGTACTTC
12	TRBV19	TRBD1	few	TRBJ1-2	CASSIGTAGYTF	TGTGCCAGTAGTATCGGGACAGCTGGCTACACCTTC
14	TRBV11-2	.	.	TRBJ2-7	CASSFHRVTYEQYF	TGTGCCAGCAGCTTCCACAGGGTGACCTACGAGCAGTACTTC